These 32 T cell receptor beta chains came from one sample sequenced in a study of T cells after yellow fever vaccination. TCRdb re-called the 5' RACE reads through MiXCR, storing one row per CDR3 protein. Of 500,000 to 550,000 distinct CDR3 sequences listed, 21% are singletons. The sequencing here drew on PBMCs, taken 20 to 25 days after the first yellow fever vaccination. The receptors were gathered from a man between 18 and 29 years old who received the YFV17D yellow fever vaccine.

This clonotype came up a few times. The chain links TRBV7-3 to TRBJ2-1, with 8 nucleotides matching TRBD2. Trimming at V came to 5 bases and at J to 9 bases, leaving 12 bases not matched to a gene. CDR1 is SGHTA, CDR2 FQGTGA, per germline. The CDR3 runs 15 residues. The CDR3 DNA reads TGTGCCAGCAGCCCAACTAGCGGTCGTGTGTTTGAGCAGTTCTTC. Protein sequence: CASSPTSGRVFEQFF.

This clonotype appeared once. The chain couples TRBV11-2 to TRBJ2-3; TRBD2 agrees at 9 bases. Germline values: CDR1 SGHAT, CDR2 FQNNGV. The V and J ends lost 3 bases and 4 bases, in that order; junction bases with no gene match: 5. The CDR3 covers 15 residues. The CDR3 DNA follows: TGTGCCAGCAGCTTTGGCGGGGGGGGTGCAGATACGCAGTATTTT. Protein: CASSFGGGGADTQYF.

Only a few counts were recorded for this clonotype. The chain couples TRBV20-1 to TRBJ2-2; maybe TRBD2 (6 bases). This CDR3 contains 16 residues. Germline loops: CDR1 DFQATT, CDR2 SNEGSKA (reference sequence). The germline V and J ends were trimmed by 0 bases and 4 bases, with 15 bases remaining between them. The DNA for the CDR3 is TGCAGTGCTAGAGATCTGAGGCAGGGAGGCACCGGGGAGCTGTTTTTT. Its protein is CSARDLRQGGTGELFF.

The CDR3 sequence is CASSYSGTGETQYF. The CDR3 DNA sequence: TGTGCCAGCAGTTACTCGGGGACAGGGGAGACCCAGTACTTC. V and J are TRBV6-5 and TRBJ2-5, with TRBD1 matching 9 bases. The germline V gene has CDR1 MNHEY and CDR2 SVGAGI. The CDR3 spans 14 residues. The junction had 1 base not matched to a gene; V was cut back by 0 bases and J by 5 bases.

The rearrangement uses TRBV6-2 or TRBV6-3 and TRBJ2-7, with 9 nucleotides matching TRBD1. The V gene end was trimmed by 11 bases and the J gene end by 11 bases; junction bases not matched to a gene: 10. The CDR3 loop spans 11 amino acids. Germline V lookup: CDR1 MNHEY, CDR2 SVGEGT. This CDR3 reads CAGRTGDDEYV. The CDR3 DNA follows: TGTGCCGGCCGGACAGGGGACGACGAGTACGTC.

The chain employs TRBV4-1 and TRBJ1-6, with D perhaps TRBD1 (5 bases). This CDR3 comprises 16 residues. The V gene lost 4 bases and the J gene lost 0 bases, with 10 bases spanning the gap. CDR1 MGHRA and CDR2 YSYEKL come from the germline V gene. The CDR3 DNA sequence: TGCGCCAGCAGCCGAGGGGAGAGCTCCTATAATTCACCCCTCCACTTT. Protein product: CASSRGESSYNSPLHF.

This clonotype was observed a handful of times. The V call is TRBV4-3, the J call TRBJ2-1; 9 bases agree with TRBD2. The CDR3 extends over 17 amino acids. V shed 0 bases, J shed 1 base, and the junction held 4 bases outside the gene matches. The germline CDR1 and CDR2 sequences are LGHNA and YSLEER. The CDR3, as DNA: TGCGCCAGCAGCCAAGAACCAGCGGGGGGTTCCTACAATGAGCAGTTCTTC. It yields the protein CASSQEPAGGSYNEQFF.

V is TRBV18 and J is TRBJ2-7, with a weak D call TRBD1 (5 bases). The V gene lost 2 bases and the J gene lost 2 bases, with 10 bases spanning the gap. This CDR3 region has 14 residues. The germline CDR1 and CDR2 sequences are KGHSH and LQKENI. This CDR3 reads CASSPTTVTYEQYV. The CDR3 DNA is TGTGCCAGCTCACCAACGACAGTTACCTACGAGCAGTACGTC.

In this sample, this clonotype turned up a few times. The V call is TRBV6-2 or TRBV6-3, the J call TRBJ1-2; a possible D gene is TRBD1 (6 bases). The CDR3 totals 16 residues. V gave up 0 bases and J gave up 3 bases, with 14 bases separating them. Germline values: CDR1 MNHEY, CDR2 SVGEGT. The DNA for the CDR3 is TGTGCCAGCAGTTACTCGTCGGTTAGGGGGGACTATGGCTACACCTTC. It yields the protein CASSYSSVRGDYGYTF.

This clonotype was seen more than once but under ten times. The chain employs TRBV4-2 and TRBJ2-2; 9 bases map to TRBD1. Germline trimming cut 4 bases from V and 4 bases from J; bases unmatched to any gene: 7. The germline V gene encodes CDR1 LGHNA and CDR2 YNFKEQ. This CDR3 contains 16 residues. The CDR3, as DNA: TGTGCCAGCAGCCGGCCCGGACAGGGGATCACCGGGGAGCTGTTTTTT. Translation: CASSRPGQGITGELFF.

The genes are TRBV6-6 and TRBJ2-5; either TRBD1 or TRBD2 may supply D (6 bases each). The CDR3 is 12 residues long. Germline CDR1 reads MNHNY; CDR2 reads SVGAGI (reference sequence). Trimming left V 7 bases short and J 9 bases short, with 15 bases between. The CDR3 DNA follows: TGTGCCAGCAACGCAATAAGGGGGGCCCAGTACTTC. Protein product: CASNAIRGAQYF.

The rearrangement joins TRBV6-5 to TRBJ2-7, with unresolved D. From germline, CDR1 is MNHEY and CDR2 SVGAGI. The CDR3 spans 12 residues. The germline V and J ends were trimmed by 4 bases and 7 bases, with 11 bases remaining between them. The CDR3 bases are TGTGCCAGCAGTTGGGGTTATGGGGAGCAGTACTTC. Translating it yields CASSWGYGEQYF.

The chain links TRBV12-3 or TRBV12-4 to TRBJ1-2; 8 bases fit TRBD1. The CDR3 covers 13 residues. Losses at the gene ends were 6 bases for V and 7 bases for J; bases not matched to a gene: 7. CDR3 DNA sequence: TGTGCCAGCAGCCCACAGGGGGTCGGTGGCTACACCTTC. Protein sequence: CASSPQGVGGYTF.

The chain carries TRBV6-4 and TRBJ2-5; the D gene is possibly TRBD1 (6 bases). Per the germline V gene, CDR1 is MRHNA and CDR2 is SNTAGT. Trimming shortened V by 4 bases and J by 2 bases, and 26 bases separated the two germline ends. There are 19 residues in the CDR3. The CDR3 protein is CASSALPLQGIERQETQYF. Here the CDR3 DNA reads TGTGCCAGCAGTGCCTTACCCTTACAGGGTATTGAAAGGCAAGAGACCCAGTACTTC.

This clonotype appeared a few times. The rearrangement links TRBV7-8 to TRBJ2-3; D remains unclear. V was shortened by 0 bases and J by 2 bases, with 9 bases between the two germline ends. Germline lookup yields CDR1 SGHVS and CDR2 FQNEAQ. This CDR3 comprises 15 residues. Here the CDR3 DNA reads TGTGCCAGCAGCTTAGCGCGGAGAAACACAGATACGCAGTATTTT. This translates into CASSLARRNTDTQYF.

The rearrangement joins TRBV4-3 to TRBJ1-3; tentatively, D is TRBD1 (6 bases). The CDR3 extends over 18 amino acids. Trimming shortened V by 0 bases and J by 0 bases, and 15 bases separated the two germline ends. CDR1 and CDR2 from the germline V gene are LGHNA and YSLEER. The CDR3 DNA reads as TGCGCCAGCAGCCAAGACACACGTTCCAGGGGCTCTGGAAACACCATATATTTT. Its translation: CASSQDTRSRGSGNTIYF.

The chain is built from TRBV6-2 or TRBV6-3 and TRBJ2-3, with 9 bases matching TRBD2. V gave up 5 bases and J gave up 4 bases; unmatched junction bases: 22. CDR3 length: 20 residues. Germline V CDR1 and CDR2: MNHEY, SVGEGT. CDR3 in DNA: TGTGCCAGCAGTACGCGTCCGGGACTAGCTCTGCCATACGGCGCAGATACGCAGTATTTT. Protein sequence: CASSTRPGLALPYGADTQYF.

Written as DNA, the CDR3 is TGTGCCAGCCTTAGGGCGGCCCAAGAGACCCAGTACTTC. It translates to CASLRAAQETQYF. The chain carries TRBV6-6 and TRBJ2-5, with D hard to call. The V end was cut by 8 bases, the J end by 1 base, with 11 bases between. The germline V gene has CDR1 MNHNY and CDR2 SVGAGI (reference sequence). This CDR3 is 13 amino acids long.

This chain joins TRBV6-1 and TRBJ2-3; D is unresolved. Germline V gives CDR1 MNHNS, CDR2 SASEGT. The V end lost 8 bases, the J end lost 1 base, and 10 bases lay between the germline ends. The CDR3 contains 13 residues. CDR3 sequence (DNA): TGTGCCAGCGGCTGGTATGGCACAGATACGCAGTATTTT. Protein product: CASGWYGTDTQYF.

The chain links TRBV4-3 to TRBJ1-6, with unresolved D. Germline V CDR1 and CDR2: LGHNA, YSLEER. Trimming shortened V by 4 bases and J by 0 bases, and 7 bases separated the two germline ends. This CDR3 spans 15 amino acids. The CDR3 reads CASSRTSSYNSPLHF. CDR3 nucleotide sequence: TGCGCCAGCAGCCGCACGAGCTCCTATAATTCACCCCTCCACTTT.

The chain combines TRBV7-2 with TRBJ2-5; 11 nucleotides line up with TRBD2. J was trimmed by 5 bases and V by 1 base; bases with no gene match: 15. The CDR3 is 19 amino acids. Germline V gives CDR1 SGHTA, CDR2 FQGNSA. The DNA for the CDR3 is TGTGCCAGCAGCTTAGTCGCCAATAGCGGGGGGGCCTATTGGGAGACCCAGTACTTC. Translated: CASSLVANSGGAYWETQYF.

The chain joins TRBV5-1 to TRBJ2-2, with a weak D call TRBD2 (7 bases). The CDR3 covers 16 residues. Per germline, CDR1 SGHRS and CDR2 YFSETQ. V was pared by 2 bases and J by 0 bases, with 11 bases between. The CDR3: CASSLGGASNTGELFF. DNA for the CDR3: TGCGCCAGCAGCTTAGGGGGGGCTTCGAACACCGGGGAGCTGTTTTTT.

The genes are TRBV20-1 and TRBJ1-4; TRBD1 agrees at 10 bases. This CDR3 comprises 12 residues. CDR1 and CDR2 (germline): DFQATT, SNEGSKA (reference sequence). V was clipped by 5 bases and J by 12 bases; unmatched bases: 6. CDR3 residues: CSAWDRGGQLFF. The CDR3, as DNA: TGCAGTGCTTGGGACAGGGGAGGTCAACTGTTTTTT.

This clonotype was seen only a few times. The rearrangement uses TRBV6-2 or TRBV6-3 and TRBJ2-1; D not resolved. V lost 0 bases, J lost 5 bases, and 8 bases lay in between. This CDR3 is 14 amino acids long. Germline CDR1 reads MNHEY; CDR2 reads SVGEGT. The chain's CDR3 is CASSYSTVNNEQFF. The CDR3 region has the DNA TGTGCCAGCAGTTACTCGACCGTGAACAATGAGCAGTTCTTC.

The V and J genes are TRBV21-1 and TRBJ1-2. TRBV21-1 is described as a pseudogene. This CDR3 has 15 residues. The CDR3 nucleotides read TGTGCCAGCACCCTCCTGACAGTGCCTAACTATGGCTACACCTTC. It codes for CASTLLTVPNYGYTF.

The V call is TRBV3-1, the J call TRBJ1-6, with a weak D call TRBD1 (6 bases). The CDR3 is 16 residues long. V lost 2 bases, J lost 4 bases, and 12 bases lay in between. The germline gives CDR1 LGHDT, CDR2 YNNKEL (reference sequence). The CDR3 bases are TGTGCCAGCAGCCAATTAGCCAGGGGTTATAATTCACCCCTCCACTTT. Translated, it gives CASSQLARGYNSPLHF.

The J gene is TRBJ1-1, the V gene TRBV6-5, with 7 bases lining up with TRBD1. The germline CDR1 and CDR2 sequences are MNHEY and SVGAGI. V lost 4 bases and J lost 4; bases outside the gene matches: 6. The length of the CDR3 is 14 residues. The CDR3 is CASSLGGDVTEAFF. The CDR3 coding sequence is TGTGCCAGCAGTTTAGGGGGCGACGTCACTGAAGCTTTCTTT.

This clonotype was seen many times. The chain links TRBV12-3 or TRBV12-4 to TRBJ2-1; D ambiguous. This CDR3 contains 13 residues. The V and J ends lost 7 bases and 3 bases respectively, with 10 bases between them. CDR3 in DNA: TGTGCCAGCACCCAGGACCTCTACAATGAGCAGTTCTTC. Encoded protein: CASTQDLYNEQFF.

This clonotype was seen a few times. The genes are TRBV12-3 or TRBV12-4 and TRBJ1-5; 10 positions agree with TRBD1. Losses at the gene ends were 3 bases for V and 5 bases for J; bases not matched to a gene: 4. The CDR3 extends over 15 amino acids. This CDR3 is CASSFGTGVDQPQHF. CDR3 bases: TGTGCCAGCAGTTTTGGGACAGGGGTGGATCAGCCCCAGCATTTT.

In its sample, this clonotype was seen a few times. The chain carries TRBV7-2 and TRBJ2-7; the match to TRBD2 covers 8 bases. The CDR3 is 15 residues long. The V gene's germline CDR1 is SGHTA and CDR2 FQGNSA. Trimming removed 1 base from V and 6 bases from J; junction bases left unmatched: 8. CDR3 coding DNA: TGTGCCAGCAGCTTAGTGCTTAGCGGGGTACGCGAGCAGTACTTC. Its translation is CASSLVLSGVREQYF.

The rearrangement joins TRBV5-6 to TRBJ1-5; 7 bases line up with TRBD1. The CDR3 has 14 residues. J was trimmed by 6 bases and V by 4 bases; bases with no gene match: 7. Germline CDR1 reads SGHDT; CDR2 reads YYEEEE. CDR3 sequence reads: CASSRNRGGQPQHF. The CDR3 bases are TGTGCCAGCAGCCGGAACAGGGGAGGTCAGCCCCAGCATTTT.

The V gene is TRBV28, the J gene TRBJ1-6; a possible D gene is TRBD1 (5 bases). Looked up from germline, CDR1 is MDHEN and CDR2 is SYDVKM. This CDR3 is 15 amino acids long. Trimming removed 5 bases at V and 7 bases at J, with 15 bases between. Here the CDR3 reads CASSPGRGFNSPLHF. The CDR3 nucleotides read TGTGCCAGCAGTCCTGGCCGGGGCTTCAATTCACCCCTCCACTTT.